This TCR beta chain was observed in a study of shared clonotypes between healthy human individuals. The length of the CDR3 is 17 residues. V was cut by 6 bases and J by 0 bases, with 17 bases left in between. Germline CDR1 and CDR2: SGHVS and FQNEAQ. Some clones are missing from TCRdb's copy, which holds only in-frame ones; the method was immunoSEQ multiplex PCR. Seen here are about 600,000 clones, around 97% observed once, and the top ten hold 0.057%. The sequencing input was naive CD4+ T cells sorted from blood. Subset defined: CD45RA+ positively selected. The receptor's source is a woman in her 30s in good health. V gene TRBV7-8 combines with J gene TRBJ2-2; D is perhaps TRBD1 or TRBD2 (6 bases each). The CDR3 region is CASSQSGARANTGELFF. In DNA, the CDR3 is TGTGCCAGCAGTCAATCGGGGGCGCGGGCGAACACCGGGGAGCTGTTTTTT.